This T cell receptor (beta chain) was identified in a study of cytomegalovirus exposure and HLA in healthy donors. The PCR used 60 Vbeta and 13 Jbeta primers. Produced via immunoSEQ multiplex PCR; TCRdb's table is partial and in-frame only. The data show 120,000 or so clones, 75% to 85% seen once. Overall study results and limits: CMV serostatus was the sole immune exposure information available. Being productive about 90% or about 30% of the time was typical of most TCR beta V segments in an earlier analysis.

A remark on this clone: Its specificity is not known.

With 7 bases clipped from V and 5 bases from J, the junction kept 8 bases outside the gene matches. The CDR3 totals 13 residues. Germline V lookup: CDR1 SGHDT, CDR2 YYEEEE. The sequence was obtained from a male donor in good health and CMV-seronegative. The sample was PBMCs. This rearrangement joins TRBV5-6 to TRBJ1-2; 7 bases map to TRBD1. The CDR3 loop reads CASHRQGGYGYTF. The CDR3 nucleotides read TGTGCCAGCCATCGACAGGGCGGTTATGGCTACACCTTC.